Sequencing of this T cell receptor beta chain was carried out in a study of CD8 T cells in ankylosing spondylitis. General study findings and limits: Disease-linked clones had a CD8+ phenotype and relatively low frequency in peripheral blood. It was reported that disease-linked clones were significantly enriched in matched ankylosing spondylitis synovial fluid. Seemingly characteristic of ankylosing spondylitis blood was a TCR beta motif consisting of about 8 highly homologous variants. Past studies reported some motif variants in reactive arthritis synovial fluid and blood.

Per germline, CDR1 SGHRS and CDR2 YFSETQ. The CDR3 spans 13 residues. V lost 4 bases to trimming and J lost 3 bases; unmatched junction nucleotides: 3. With molecular barcodes, quantitative 5'-RACE was used to make the TCR beta libraries. TCRdb recomputed calls from the 5' RACE reads with MiXCR, one row per CDR3 protein. The sample lists fewer than 500,000 distinct CDR3 sequences; 20% to 25% were seen once. This clonotype has ten or more counts. Its specificity is unknown. The specimen sequenced was blood, either unsorted or a sorted T cell fraction (not recorded which). The source of this sequence is a male donor with ankylosing spondylitis. The chain uses TRBV5-1 and TRBJ2-7; 8 bases are shared with TRBD2. This chain's CDR3 is CASSLGLDYEQYF. For the CDR3, the DNA is TGCGCCAGCAGCCTGGGACTAGACTACGAGCAGTACTTC.